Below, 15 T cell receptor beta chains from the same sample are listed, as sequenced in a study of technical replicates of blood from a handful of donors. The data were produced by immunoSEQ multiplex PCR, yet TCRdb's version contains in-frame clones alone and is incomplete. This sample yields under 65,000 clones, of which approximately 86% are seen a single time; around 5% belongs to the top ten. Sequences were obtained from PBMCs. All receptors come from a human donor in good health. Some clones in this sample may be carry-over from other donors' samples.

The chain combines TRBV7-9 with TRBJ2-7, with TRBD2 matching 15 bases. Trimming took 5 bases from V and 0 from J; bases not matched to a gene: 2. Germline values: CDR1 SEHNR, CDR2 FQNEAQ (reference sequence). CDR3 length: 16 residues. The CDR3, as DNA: TGTGCCAGCAGCCTGGGACTAGCGGGGGGCTCCTACGAGCAGTACTTC. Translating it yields CASSLGLAGGSYEQYF.

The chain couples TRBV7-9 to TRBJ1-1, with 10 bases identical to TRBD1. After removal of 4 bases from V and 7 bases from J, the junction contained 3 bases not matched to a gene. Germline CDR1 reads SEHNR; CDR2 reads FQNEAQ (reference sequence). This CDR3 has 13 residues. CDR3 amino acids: CASSSGQGDEAFF. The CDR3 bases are TGTGCCAGCAGCTCCGGACAGGGGGATGAAGCTTTCTTT.

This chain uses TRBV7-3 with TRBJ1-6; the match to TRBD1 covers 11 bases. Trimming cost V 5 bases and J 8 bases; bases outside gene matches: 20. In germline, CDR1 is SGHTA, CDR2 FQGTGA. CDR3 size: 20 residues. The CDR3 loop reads CASSLLFYRTGGFSDSPLHF. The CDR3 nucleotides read TGTGCCAGCAGCCTGTTATTTTATCGGACAGGGGGCTTTAGCGATTCACCCCTCCACTTT.

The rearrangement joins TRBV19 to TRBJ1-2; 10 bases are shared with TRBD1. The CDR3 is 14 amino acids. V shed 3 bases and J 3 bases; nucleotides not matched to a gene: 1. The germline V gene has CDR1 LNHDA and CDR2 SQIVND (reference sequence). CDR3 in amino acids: CASSMGTGDYGYTF. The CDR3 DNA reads TGTGCCAGTAGTATGGGGACAGGGGACTATGGCTACACCTTC. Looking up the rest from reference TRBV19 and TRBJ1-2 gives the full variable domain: DGGITQSPKYLFRKEGQNVTLSCEQNLNHDAMYWYRQDPGQGLRLIYYSQIVNDFQKGDIAEGYSVSREKKESFPLTVTSAQKNPTAFYLCASSMGTGDYGYTFGSGTRLTVV.

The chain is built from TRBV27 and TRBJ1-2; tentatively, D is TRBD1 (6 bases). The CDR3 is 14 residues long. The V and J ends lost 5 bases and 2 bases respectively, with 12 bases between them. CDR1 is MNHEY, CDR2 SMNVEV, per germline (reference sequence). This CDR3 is CASSHTGINYGYTF. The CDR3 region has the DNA TGTGCCAGCAGTCATACAGGGATCAACTATGGCTACACCTTC.

DNA for the CDR3: TGCGCCAGCAGTCAAGGGCCGGGACAGGGGTTTATCAAATGGACCGGGGAGCTGTTTTTT. This encodes CASSQGPGQGFIKWTGELFF. The chain uses TRBV23-1 and TRBJ2-2; TRBD1 agrees at 10 bases. TRBV23-1 is flagged as an ORF with uncertain function. V lost 2 bases, J lost 5 bases, and 17 bases stayed unmatched. The CDR3 runs to 20 residues.

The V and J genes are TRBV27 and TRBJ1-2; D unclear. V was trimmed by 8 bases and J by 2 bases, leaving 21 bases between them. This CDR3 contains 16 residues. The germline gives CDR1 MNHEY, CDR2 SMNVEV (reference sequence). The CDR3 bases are TGTGCCAGCTTAACAACCCGACACAACGGAAACTATGGCTACACCTTC. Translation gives CASLTTRHNGNYGYTF.

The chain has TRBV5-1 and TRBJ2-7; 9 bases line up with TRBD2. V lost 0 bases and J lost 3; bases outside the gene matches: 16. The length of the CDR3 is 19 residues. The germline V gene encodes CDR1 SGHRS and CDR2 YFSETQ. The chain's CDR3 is CASSLAASGVFYPYYEQYF. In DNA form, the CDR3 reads TGCGCCAGCAGCTTGGCCGCTAGCGGGGTATTTTACCCATACTACGAGCAGTACTTC.

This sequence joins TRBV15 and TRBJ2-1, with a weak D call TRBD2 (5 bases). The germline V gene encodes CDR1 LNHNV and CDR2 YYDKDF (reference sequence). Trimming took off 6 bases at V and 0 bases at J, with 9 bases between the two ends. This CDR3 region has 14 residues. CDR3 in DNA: TGTGCCACCAGGTCCGCGGGCTCCTACAATGAGCAGTTCTTC. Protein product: CATRSAGSYNEQFF.

The CDR3 loop is CASSYGTSGGPDYNEQFF. The CDR3 DNA reads TGTGCCAGCAGCTACGGGACTAGCGGGGGGCCTGATTACAATGAGCAGTTCTTC. The rearrangement uses TRBV5-4 and TRBJ2-1; 15 bases fit TRBD2. The germline V gene encodes CDR1 SGHNT and CDR2 YYREEE (reference sequence). The trim removed 3 bases at V and 4 bases at J, leaving 8 bases unmatched. The CDR3 sequence is 18 residues long.

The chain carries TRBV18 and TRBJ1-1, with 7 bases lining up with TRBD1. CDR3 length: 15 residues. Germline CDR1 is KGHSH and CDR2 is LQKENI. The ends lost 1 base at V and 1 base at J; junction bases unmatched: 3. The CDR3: CASSPQGQKNTEAFF. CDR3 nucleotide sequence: TGTGCCAGCTCACCACAGGGACAGAAGAACACTGAAGCTTTCTTT.

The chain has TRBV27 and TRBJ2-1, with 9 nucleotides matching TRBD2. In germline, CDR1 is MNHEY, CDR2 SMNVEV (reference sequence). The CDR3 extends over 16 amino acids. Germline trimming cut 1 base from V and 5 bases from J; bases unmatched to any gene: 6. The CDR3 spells CASSLFSGSPHNEQFF. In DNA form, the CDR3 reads TGTGCCAGCAGTTTATTTAGCGGGAGCCCCCACAATGAGCAGTTCTTC.

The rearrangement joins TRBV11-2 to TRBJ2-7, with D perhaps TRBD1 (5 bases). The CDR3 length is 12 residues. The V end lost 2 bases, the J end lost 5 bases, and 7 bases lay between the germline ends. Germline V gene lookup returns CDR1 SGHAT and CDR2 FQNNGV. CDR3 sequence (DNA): TGTGCCAGCAGCTTAAGGGGAAACGAGCAGTACTTC. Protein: CASSLRGNEQYF.

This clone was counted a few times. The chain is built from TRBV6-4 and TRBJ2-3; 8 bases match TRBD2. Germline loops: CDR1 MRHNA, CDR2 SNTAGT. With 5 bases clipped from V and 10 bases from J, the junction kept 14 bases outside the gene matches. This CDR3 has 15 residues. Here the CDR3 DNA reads TGTGCCAGCAGTCGGATAGCGGGGACGCAGGCGGCGCAGTATTTT. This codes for CASSRIAGTQAAQYF.

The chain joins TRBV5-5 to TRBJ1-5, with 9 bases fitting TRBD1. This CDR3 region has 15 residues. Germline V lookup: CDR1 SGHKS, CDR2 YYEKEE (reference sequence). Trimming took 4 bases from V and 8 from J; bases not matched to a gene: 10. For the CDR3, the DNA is TGTGCCAGCAGCGGGACAGGGACCTTGGGGGAGCCCCAGCATTTT. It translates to CASSGTGTLGEPQHF.